This TCR beta chain was sequenced in a study of metastatic and nonmetastatic thyroid tumors (TCRdb year 2020). Some background on the complete study: Repertoires from peripheral blood and from tumor or nodule tissue samples of malignant and benign thyroid patients were compared. Paper-wide results and their limitations: In both blood and tumor samples, TCR beta diversity was reported to be significantly higher in malignant tumors than in benign nodules.

This clone was found a few times. It has no known antigen specificity. Being one base from a much bigger clone, this may be a read error. This specimen includes other DNA sequences encoding the same CDR3. The receptor library was made with PCR. Sequencing used an Illumina HiSeq 4000. The TCR beta-chain CDR3 region of each patient was profiled by high-throughput sequencing. The authors' analysis ran thus. CDR3 differences across clinicopathological groups were used to build a classifier for discriminating distant-metastatic papillary thyroid cancer patients. The Shannon index was used to assess repertoire diversity, and the Morisita-Horn index was used to assess tumor-blood repertoire similarity. The raw public reads went through TCRdb reprocessing: fastp at Q25, MiXCR clone calling, in-frame beta chains kept. The V and J calls reflect TCRdb's pipeline rather than the authors' work. The sample profile shows approximately 20,000 clones; 12% of them were found once. The ten largest clones add up to about 6.2% of the sample.

No treatment had been received by any patient before thyroid surgery. Using T-cell receptor beta sequencing, the researchers looked back retrospectively at clinical samples from patients, gathered between about 2012 and 2018. The sequence derives from a male donor with papillary thyroid cancer or a benign thyroid nodule (not recorded which). Some clones in this sample may be carry-over from other donors' samples. The sequenced sample was blood.

The DNA reads TGCAGTGCTAGAGATATGACGAGGGAGACTCAGTACTTC. It codes for CSARDMTRETQYF. The sequence joins TRBV20-1 to TRBJ2-5, and possibly TRBD2, on 5 matching bases. Spanning cysteine to phenylalanine, the CDR3 consists of 13 amino acids. The retained sequence is limited to the CDR3, 39 bases, with the frame set at the first base. CDR1 and CDR2, per the germline V gene (reference sequence), are DFQATT and SNEGSKA.